This T cell receptor (beta chain) was identified in a study of a mutant IDH1 vaccine in newly diagnosed glioma. Assay used: immunoSEQ multiplex PCR; TCRdb lists only in-frame clones, some missing. This sample has about 48,000 clones, with 79% found just once. Time point in this sample: week 35, safety follow-up. The investigators gave 300 ug of mutant IDH1 20-mer peptide in each vaccine dose, together with topical imiquimod. Worth noting for this clone: The target antigen is unknown.

CDR1 is SGHDT and CDR2 is YYEEEE in the germline V gene. V shed 4 bases, J shed 4 bases, and the junction held 5 bases outside the gene matches. The CDR3 extends over 14 amino acids. The V call is TRBV5-6, the J call TRBJ1-1; 9 nucleotides line up with TRBD1. The starting material was PBMCs, obtained from a glioma patient whose treatment included an IDH1 peptide vaccine. The clonotype comes from a man between 40 and 49 years old with glioma. DNA for the CDR3: TGTGCCAGCAGCATACAGGGGGCGCGCACTGAAGCTTTCTTT. It codes for CASSIQGARTEAFF.